This is a list of T cell receptor beta chains from one sample in a study of OX40 agonist ivuxolimab in advanced cancers. Method: immunoSEQ multiplex PCR; TCRdb's copy keeps in-frame clones and lacks some. The table has tens of thousands of clones, 89% seen once. Material: CD4+ or CD8+ T cells sorted from blood, obtained in a trial of the OX40 agonist ivuxolimab. These receptors originate from an adult with an advanced solid tumor such as melanoma, head and neck, liver or kidney cancer. CDR3s include the opening cysteine and the closing phenylalanine or tryptophan. A D gene is named only where the DNA matches it firmly. Size is omitted from some rows. Given values are once, few, many or a class for expanded clones.

>-|-|TRBV28|TRBJ2-2
CASRSTGELFF
TGTGCCAGCAGGTCAACCGGGGAGCTGTTTTTT
>TRBD1|-|TRBV4-1|TRBJ1-2
CASSQAFPGQGNYGYTF
TGCGCCAGCAGCCAAGCCTTTCCGGGACAGGGGAACTATGGCTACACCTTC
>TRBD1|few|TRBV27|TRBJ1-1
CASSLSPGGLNTEAFF
TGTGCCAGCAGTTTATCGCCAGGGGGCCTGAACACTGAAGCTTTCTTT
>-|-|TRBV4-1|TRBJ1-2
CASSQDRTEYYGYTF
TGCGCCAGCAGCCAAGACCGGACGGAATACTATGGCTACACCTTC
>TRBD1|-|TRBV19|TRBJ2-7
CASNAGTGDREQYF
TGTGCCAGTAATGCGGGGACAGGGGATCGCGAGCAGTACTTC
>-|-|TRBV11-3|TRBJ2-1
CASSQRHEEQFF
TGTGCCAGCAGCCAGCGGCATGAAGAGCAGTTCTTC
>-|-|TRBV9|TRBJ1-1
CASSPPPHAAFF
TGTGCCAGCAGCCCTCCCCCCCATGCGGCTTTCTTT
>-|once|TRBV7-9|TRBJ1-1
CASSARDVANTEAFF
TGTGCCAGCAGCGCCCGGGATGTGGCGAACACTGAAGCTTTCTTT
>TRBD1|once|TRBV28|TRBJ1-5
CASSFGTGGYDNQPQHF
TGTGCCAGCAGTTTTGGGACAGGGGGCTATGACAATCAGCCCCAGCATTTT
>TRBD1|-|TRBV19|TRBJ2-1
CASSMQGQLYNEQFF
TGTGCCAGTAGTATGCAGGGACAGCTGTACAATGAGCAGTTCTTC
>-|-|TRBV5-5|TRBJ2-1
CASSLGGTLYNEQFF
TGTGCCAGCAGCTTGGGGGGAACTCTCTACAATGAGCAGTTCTTC
>TRBD1|-|TRBV7-9|TRBJ2-7
CASSSRDRAYEQYF
TGTGCCAGCAGCTCCCGGGACAGGGCCTACGAGCAGTACTTC
>-|-|TRBV7-8|TRBJ2-1
CASSLIDRKPYNEQFF
TGTGCCAGCAGCTTAATTGACAGGAAACCCTACAATGAGCAGTTCTTC
>-|-|TRBV9|TRBJ2-1
CASSVGYNEQFF
TGTGCCAGCAGCGTGGGGTACAATGAGCAGTTCTTC
>-|-|TRBV5-6|TRBJ2-1
CASSPWGGGLTPYNEQFF
TGTGCCAGCAGCCCCTGGGGTGGGGGGCTCACCCCTTACAATGAGCAGTTCTTC
>-|-|TRBV9|TRBJ2-3
CASSVVDTQGPDTQYF
TGTGCCAGCAGCGTAGTAGACACGCAGGGGCCCGATACGCAGTATTTT
>TRBD1|-|TRBV5-1|TRBJ2-5
CASSLTGTEETQYF
TGCGCCAGCAGCTTGACCGGGACAGAAGAGACCCAGTACTTC
>-|-|TRBV5-6|TRBJ2-7
CASILTGFDEQYF
TGTGCCAGCATCCTTACAGGGTTCGACGAGCAGTACTTC
>-|-|TRBV7-9|TRBJ2-7
CASSSKTAYEQYF
TGTGCCAGCAGCTCCAAGACAGCCTACGAGCAGTACTTC
>-|-|TRBV10-3|TRBJ1-2
CAISGTNYGYTF
TGTGCCATCTCCGGGACTAACTATGGCTACACCTTC
>-|few|TRBV27|TRBJ1-2
CASSFRESWGYTF
TGTGCCAGCAGTTTTCGGGAATCTTGGGGCTACACCTTC
>-|-|TRBV7-2|TRBJ2-2
CASSPPRRRAGELFF
TGTGCCAGCAGCCCCCCTCGACGCAGAGCCGGGGAGCTGTTTTTT
>TRBD1|-|TRBV9|TRBJ2-2
CASSVVGGYNTGELFF
TGTGCCAGCAGCGTAGTAGGGGGCTATAACACCGGGGAGCTGTTTTTT
>TRBD1|-|TRBV2|TRBJ2-7
CAWSDRGYEQYF
TGTGCCTGGTCGGACAGGGGCTACGAGCAGTACTTC
>-|few|TRBV19|TRBJ2-7
CASSIRDGSVYEQYF
TGTGCCAGTAGTATAAGGGACGGGAGTGTCTACGAGCAGTACTTC
>-|-|TRBV13|TRBJ1-5
CASSLGNQPQHF
TGTGCCAGCAGCTTAGGCAATCAGCCCCAGCATTTT
>-|-|TRBV25-1|TRBJ2-7
CASSVSPYEQYF
TGTGCCAGCAGTGTCTCCCCCTACGAGCAGTACTTC
>-|-|TRBV5-3|TRBJ1-1
CARGTLGRGGTEAFF
TGTGCCAGAGGGACCTTGGGGAGGGGCGGCACTGAAGCTTTCTTT
>-|-|TRBV7-2|TRBJ1-1
CASSYNVNTEAFF
TGTGCCAGCAGCTATAATGTGAACACTGAAGCTTTCTTT
>-|-|TRBV6-5|TRBJ1-2
CASSLTAQLHGYTF
TGTGCCAGCAGTTTAACCGCTCAACTCCACGGCTACACCTTC
>TRBD1|-|TRBV7-6|TRBJ2-7
CASSLAGQGLYSYEQYF
TGTGCCAGCAGCTTAGCGGGACAGGGGCTTTACTCCTACGAGCAGTACTTC
>TRBD1|few|TRBV5-3|TRBJ1-5
CARSLTGKGNQPQHF
TGTGCCAGAAGTTTGACAGGGAAGGGCAATCAGCCCCAGCATTTT
>-|-|TRBV7-9|TRBJ2-1
CASSFTPDSNEQFF
TGTGCCAGCAGCTTCACCCCGGACAGCAATGAGCAGTTCTTC
>-|-|TRBV4-1|TRBJ2-7
CASSPDREETYEQYF
TGCGCCAGCAGCCCCGACAGGGAGGAAACCTACGAGCAGTACTTC
>-|few|TRBV4-1|TRBJ2-3
CASTLGNRADYTQYF
TGCGCCAGCACCCTAGGGAACAGGGCCGATTATACGCAGTATTTT
>-|many|TRBV29-1|TRBJ2-2
CSGLQVGELFF
TGCAGCGGTCTACAGGTCGGGGAGCTGTTTTTT
>TRBD1|-|TRBV13|TRBJ2-7
CASSAPGQAGEQYF
TGTGCCAGCAGCGCTCCGGGACAGGCTGGCGAGCAGTACTTC
>-|-|TRBV15|TRBJ1-1
CATSRDRGNTEAFF
TGTGCCACCAGCAGAGATCGGGGGAACACTGAAGCTTTCTTT
>TRBD1|-|TRBV15|TRBJ1-5
CATSRVTGALAQHF
TGTGCCACCAGCAGAGTCACAGGGGCCCTGGCCCAGCATTTT
>-|-|TRBV27|TRBJ2-1
CASSLGTRSYNEQFF
TGTGCCAGCAGCCTTGGGACACGCTCCTACAATGAGCAGTTCTTC
>TRBD1|once|TRBV28|TRBJ1-6
CASSSRDRDYNSPLHF
TGTGCCAGCAGTTCCCGGGACAGGGACTATAATTCACCCCTCCACTTT
>-|-|TRBV2|TRBJ1-4
CASSDIKKGTTNEKLFF
TGTGCCAGCAGTGACATTAAAAAGGGGACAACTAATGAAAAACTGTTTTTT
>TRBD1|-|TRBV5-5|TRBJ1-2
CASSLAGTGANSYGYTF
TGTGCCAGCAGCTTGGCCGGGACAGGGGCGAATTCCTATGGCTACACCTTC
>-|once|TRBV2|TRBJ2-2
CASTYGEVGTGELFF
TGTGCCAGCACATACGGGGAAGTGGGGACCGGGGAGCTGTTTTTT
>TRBD1|-|TRBV9|TRBJ2-2
CASSFTGGRTGELFF
TGTGCCAGCAGCTTCACAGGGGGCAGGACCGGGGAGCTGTTTTTT
>TRBD2|-|TRBV11-2|TRBJ2-7
CASSSLYLAGVTYEQYF
TGTGCCAGCAGTTCACTCTACCTAGCGGGGGTCACCTACGAGCAGTACTTC
>TRBD2|-|TRBV28|TRBJ2-7
CASSLGHAGGAVGGEQYF
TGTGCCAGCAGTTTAGGACATGCGGGGGGCGCCGTGGGGGGCGAGCAGTACTTC
>-|-|TRBV6-1|TRBJ1-1
CASSPTGMNTEAFF
TGTGCCAGCAGCCCGACAGGAATGAACACTGAAGCTTTCTTT
>-|few|TRBV27|TRBJ1-6
CASSYSGRSPLHF
TGTGCCAGCAGTTATTCGGGGCGTTCACCCCTCCACTTT
>TRBD1|-|TRBV6-1|TRBJ1-2
CASSLGTVGYTF
TGTGCCAGCTCTCTTGGGACAGTTGGCTACACCTTC
>-|-|TRBV29-1|TRBJ1-3
CSVVAIEGWAGNTIYF
TGCAGCGTTGTCGCGATTGAGGGGTGGGCTGGAAACACCATATATTTT
>TRBD1|-|TRBV6-6|TRBJ1-4
CASNQDRTNEKLFF
TGTGCCAGCAACCAGGACAGGACAAATGAAAAACTGTTTTTT
>TRBD1|-|TRBV14|TRBJ2-5
CASSQVGTARETQYF
TGTGCCAGCAGCCAAGTGGGGACAGCTCGAGAGACCCAGTACTTC
>TRBD1|-|TRBV29-1|TRBJ1-1
CSVEPGAGGTEAFF
TGCAGCGTTGAGCCCGGGGCAGGGGGAACTGAAGCTTTCTTT
>TRBD1|-|TRBV9|TRBJ1-1
CASSAGQGGSEAFF
TGTGCCAGCAGCGCGGGACAGGGGGGCTCTGAAGCTTTCTTT
>-|-|TRBV7-8|TRBJ2-7
CASSPPAGLEQYF
TGTGCCAGCAGCCCTCCCGCGGGTCTCGAGCAGTACTTC
>-|-|TRBV21-1|TRBJ2-7
CASSNKVPPGDEQYF
TGTGCCAGCAGCAATAAAGTACCTCCGGGGGACGAGCAGTACTTC
>TRBD1|-|TRBV28|TRBJ2-5
CASSLPPAGGQETQYF
TGTGCCAGCAGTCTCCCCCCGGCAGGGGGCCAAGAGACCCAGTACTTC
>-|-|TRBV28|TRBJ2-3
CAAHGADTQYF
TGTGCCGCCCATGGGGCAGATACGCAGTATTTT